This T cell receptor (beta chain) came from a study of PD-1 blockade in classical Hodgkin lymphoma. Study overall: Once every 2 weeks, patients received intravenous nivolumab at 3 mg/kg.

Time point reported: cycle 4 day 1 (C4D1), after 6 weeks of nivolumab. Brentuximab vedotin exposure varied among the patients, all of whom had relapsed after autologous stem cell transplantation. It was by magnetic negative selection that CD4+ T cells were purified from thawed PBMCs. The CDR3 sequence is 15 residues long. Per the germline V gene, CDR1 is SGHAT and CDR2 is FQNNGV. The V and J ends lost 6 bases and 0 bases respectively, with 11 bases between them. Using immunoSEQ multiplex PCR, the repertoire was profiled, and TCRdb retains in-frame clones only, with some absent. The sample lists roughly 15,000 clones; more than 60% were seen once.

This TCR was sampled from a human donor with classical Hodgkin lymphoma. The rearrangement joins TRBV11-2 to TRBJ2-2; no clear D gene. Source: CD4+ T cells from blood, taken before the fourth cycle of nivolumab. The CDR3 sequence: CASRLARANTGELFF. DNA of the CDR3: TGTGCCAGCAGACTCGCCCGCGCGAACACCGGGGAGCTGTTTTTT.